The T cell receptor (beta chain) under discussion was sequenced for a study of control samples from healthy donors and cancer patients. Germline V gene data show CDR1 as LGHNA and CDR2 as YNFKEQ. The CDR3 has 16 residues. Deletions cut 4 bases from V and 1 base from J, with 14 bases between. The repertoire was sequenced with immunoSEQ multiplex PCR; TCRdb's copy has only in-frame clones and lacks some. Altogether around 140,000 clones are present, 85% to 95% being singletons, with the ten largest covering about an eighth. This receptor was taken from a man in his forties in good health. The chain joins TRBV4-2 to TRBJ1-5; D call uncertain. The specimen was blood. DNA of the CDR3: TGTGCCAGCAGCCTTAGCGCGCAGACCAGCAATCAGCCCCAGCATTTT. Encoded protein: CASSLSAQTSNQPQHF.